The entry below describes one T cell receptor beta chain. This clonotype was seen only a few times. The antigen this receptor binds is unknown. Per-nucleotide qualities are absent, and no much larger clonotype sits a single base away. Sequenced on an Illumina NovaSeq 6000. TCR cDNA was synthesized by 5'RACE template switching, which introduced a universal primer site and unique molecular identifiers. Priming for cDNA synthesis came from both the TCR alpha and TCR beta constant segments. Library amplification used two PCR steps, and the second PCR step added sample barcodes and sequencing adapters. Sequencing of the libraries was done on either Illumina HiSeq 2500 (2x100 bp) or NovaSeq (2x150 bp). The published analysis was carried out like this. MIGEC handled demultiplexing of reads and collapsing into UMI consensus sequences, while MiXCR performed V(D)J alignment. Vaccine-responding clonotypes were defined with edgeR using replicate PBMC samples, requiring FDR below 0.01 and a log2 fold change above 5 up to day 15. Each bulk clonotype received a CD4 or CD8 identity based on whether the sequenced CD4 or CD8 repertoire contained that clonotype at higher abundance. The public reads were reanalyzed by TCRdb: fastp trimming at Q25, MiXCR alignment, in-frame beta chains only. Duplicate CDR3 protein sequences are folded into a single record with the most common DNA and genes. The V and J calls shown here were made by TCRdb, not taken from the authors' results. In all, the sample holds approximately 330,000 distinct CDR3 sequences, and 4.1% of those were seen once. The ten largest account for around 23% of the sample.

These data come from a study of T cells after yellow fever vaccination (dated by TCRdb to between 2018 and 2021). About the study as a whole: Libraries from fractions with low cell numbers were prepared with the SMART-Seq v4 Ultra Low Input RNA kit. Blood was collected at multiple timepoints before and after primary and secondary immunization, and bulk PBMC replicates and cell subsets were isolated. The cohort comprised two healthy male donors, one aged 18 to 30 and one aged 30 to 40 years. To follow T-cell clones before and after both primary and booster YFV17D yellow fever vaccination, bulk TCR alpha and beta repertoires underwent longitudinal sequencing. The study at large found these results: A small fraction of clonotypes showed up in both the CD4 and CD8 compartments, probably as a result of convergent recombination. Because only a couple of donors were included in the study, the extent to which the findings can be generalized is limited. The secondary T-cell response was found to be weaker but faster than the primary response, with a peak reached on day 5 rather than on day 15. After the booster, most clones that had expanded after primary vaccination were detected again (roughly 95% of CD4 and over 75% of CD8), suggesting broad maintenance of memory. FACS-sorted repertoires could contain abundant contaminating clonotypes from the bulk population, so computational filtering was required.

What this sample's treatment or condition label stands for: live attenuated yellow fever vaccine strain. At every blood-draw timepoint, two biological replicates of bulk PBMCs were collected. A standard Ficoll-Paque protocol was used to isolate PBMCs from peripheral blood. TriZol was used to extract RNA from bulk PBMCs, CD4 and CD8 fractions, and dextramer-positive and dextramer-negative fractions. CDR1 and CDR2, looked up from the germline V gene (reference sequence), are SEHNR and FQNEAQ. The CDR3 spans 14 residues, from the cysteine through the phenylalanine. The sequence is cut down to CDR3 DNA, 42 bases in frame from base 1. V loses 6 bases, J loses 4 bases, and the germline ends lie 13 bases apart.

The receptor's source is a man between 18 and 29 years old who received the YFV17D yellow fever vaccine. The sample was PBMCs, taken 5 days after the yellow fever booster vaccination. The chain links TRBV7-9 with TRBJ1-5; no confident D gene assignment can be made. The CDR3 region: CASRLDGWNQPQHF. Read as DNA, the sequence is TGTGCCAGCAGACTCGACGGTTGGAATCAGCCCCAGCATTTT.